Listed below are T cell receptor beta chains from one sample, sequenced in a study of cytomegalovirus exposure and HLA in healthy donors. Clones were sequenced by immunoSEQ multiplex PCR, and TCRdb holds only the in-frame ones, with some missing. The ten most abundant clones cover roughly 0.7% of a sample with 150,000 to 250,000 clones. The sample comprised PBMCs. These receptors all come from a boy between 5 and 17 years old in good health and CMV-seronegative. CDR3s include the opening cysteine and the closing phenylalanine or tryptophan.

>TRBV11-2
CASSLGPGAEAFF
>TRBV7-3
CASRPGTRSSYNEQFF
>TRBV9
CASSAQGKGYTF
>TRBV15
CATSGGTGGDGYTF
>TRBV30
CAWYEGSLFHGYTF
>TRBV4-1
CASSQPSGGHNYEQYF
>TRBV7-3
CASSLGVRVGETQYF
>TRBV7-6
CASSLTRGVRTF
>TRBV6-5
CASIPRGENEAFF
>TRBV5-8
CASSQGANSGNEQFF
>TRBV27
CASRSWTSGHNEQFF